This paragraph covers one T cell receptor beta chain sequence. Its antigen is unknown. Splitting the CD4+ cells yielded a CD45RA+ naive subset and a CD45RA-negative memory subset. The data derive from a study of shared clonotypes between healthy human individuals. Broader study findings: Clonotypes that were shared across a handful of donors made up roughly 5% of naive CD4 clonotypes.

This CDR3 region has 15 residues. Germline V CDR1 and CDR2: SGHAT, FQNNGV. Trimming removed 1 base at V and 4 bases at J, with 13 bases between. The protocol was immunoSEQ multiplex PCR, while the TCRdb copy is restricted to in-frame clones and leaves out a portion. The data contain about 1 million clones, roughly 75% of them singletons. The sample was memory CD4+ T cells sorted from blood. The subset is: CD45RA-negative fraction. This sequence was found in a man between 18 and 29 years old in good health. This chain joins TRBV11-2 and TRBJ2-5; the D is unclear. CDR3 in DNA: TGTGCCAGCAGCTTAGGGACGAACGTAGGAGAGACCCAGTACTTC. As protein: CASSLGTNVGETQYF.